One sample yielded the 11 T cell receptor beta chains listed below, sequenced in a study of human T cells and chemical hapten exposure. Sample time point: pre-sensitization, week 0. Regarding treatment: therapeutic diphenylcyclopropenone sensitization with weekly scalp DPC. TCRdb re-analysed the RACE reads in MiXCR, keeping a single row per CDR3 protein. The sample includes approximately 260,000 distinct CDR3 sequences, just under 8% seen only once; the top ten take more than 0.95%. The sample consisted of whole blood, taken in connection with sensitization to the hapten diphenylcyclopropenone (DPC). All receptors come from a man aged 18 to 35 with alopecia areata. Some clones in this sample may be carry-over from other donors' samples.

The chain combines TRBV12-3 or TRBV12-4 with TRBJ1-1; 11 bases agree with TRBD1. CDR3 size: 15 residues. J was trimmed by 5 bases and V by 4 bases; bases with no gene match: 6. CDR3 residues: CASSSIGTGGTEAFF. CDR3 nucleotide sequence: TGTGCCAGCAGTTCCATCGGGACAGGGGGAACTGAAGCTTTCTTT.

This chain connects TRBV6-2 or TRBV6-3 to TRBJ2-1, with D tentatively TRBD2 (8 bases). The V gene's germline CDR1 is MNHEY and CDR2 SVGEGT. This CDR3 spans 15 amino acids. The ends were cut back, 5 bases at V and 14 bases at J, with 25 bases in the middle. CDR3: CASSKGGRLAQKEFF. CDR3 DNA: TGTGCCAGCAGTAAAGGGGGCCGACTAGCGCAGAAGGAGTTCTTC.

This clonotype appeared many times. The chain has TRBV12-3 or TRBV12-4 and TRBJ2-3; possible D gene TRBD1, 6 bases. This CDR3 has 16 amino acids. The V gene lost 3 bases and the J gene lost 5 bases, with 18 bases spanning the gap. The CDR3 loop reads CASSFFGTSVKDTQYF. The CDR3 nucleotides are TGTGCCAGCAGTTTCTTTGGGACAAGCGTGAAAGATACGCAGTATTTT.

This clonotype was recorded only once. The chain combines TRBV18 with TRBJ2-5; perhaps TRBD1 as D (6 bases). This CDR3 is 15 amino acids long. Germline-derived CDR1 and CDR2 are KGHSH and LQKENI. Trimming cost V 0 bases and J 2 bases, with 10 bases left between them. The CDR3 DNA is TGTGCCAGCTCACCACCCGGACAGCAGCAAGAGACCCAGTACTTC. Residues: CASSPPGQQQETQYF.

This clonotype was observed many times. The J gene is TRBJ2-1, the V gene TRBV7-9, with D perhaps TRBD1 (6 bases). Germline V lookup: CDR1 SEHNR, CDR2 FQNEAQ (reference sequence). The V and J ends lost 4 bases and 2 bases respectively, with 9 bases between them. The CDR3 covers 14 residues. In nucleotides, the CDR3 is TGTGCCAGCAGCTCAGGGGCCCCCTACAATGAGCAGTTCTTC. Its translation is CASSSGAPYNEQFF.

The chain combines TRBV7-8 with TRBJ1-1; D gene ambiguous. The CDR3 length is 15 residues. The V end was cut by 1 base, the J end by 2 bases, with 11 bases between. CDR1 is SGHVS and CDR2 is FQNEAQ in the germline V gene. CDR3 sequence: CASSLEGSVNTEAFF. In DNA, the CDR3 is TGTGCCAGCAGCTTAGAAGGCAGCGTAAACACTGAAGCTTTCTTT.

There are a few counts of this clonotype. The rearrangement joins TRBV9 to TRBJ1-2; tentative D call: TRBD1 (5 bases). CDR3 length: 16 amino acids. Germline CDR1 SGDLS, CDR2 YYNGEE. Trimming pared 0 bases from V and 3 bases from J, leaving 15 bases between. The CDR3 bases are TGTGCCAGCAGCGTAGCCCTTGATCCGGGGCACTATGGCTACACCTTC. It specifies CASSVALDPGHYGYTF.

This clonotype was seen only a few times. This chain connects TRBV10-3 to TRBJ1-2; tentatively, D is TRBD1 (5 bases). This CDR3 region has 16 residues. CDR1 and CDR2 from the germline V gene are ENHRY and SYGVKD. V lost 3 bases and J 4 bases, leaving 18 bases between the germline ends. The CDR3 sequence is CAISDLDSIISYGYTF. In DNA, the CDR3 is TGTGCCATCAGTGACCTTGACAGCATTATCAGCTATGGCTACACCTTC.

The chain has TRBV29-1 and TRBJ1-1; D is ambiguous. The germline V gene encodes CDR1 SQVTM and CDR2 ANQGSEA. The CDR3 totals 13 residues. V lost 4 bases and J lost 4, with 13 bases in between. CDR3: CSVGSRFGTEAFF. The CDR3 DNA reads as TGCAGCGTTGGATCACGGTTTGGCACTGAAGCTTTCTTT.

The chain employs TRBV28 and TRBJ1-6, with D hard to call. This CDR3 spans 12 amino acids. Trimming took off 2 bases at V and 9 bases at J, with 5 bases between the two ends. Per germline, CDR1 MDHEN and CDR2 SYDVKM. CDR3 DNA: TGTGCCAGCAGTTTACGGGCTTCACCCCTCCACTTT. It encodes CASSLRASPLHF.

The chain is built from TRBV28 and TRBJ2-1; 9 bases map to TRBD2. The junction had 23 bases not matched to a gene; V was cut back by 5 bases and J by 9 bases. The CDR3 extends over 19 amino acids. The germline V gene has CDR1 MDHEN and CDR2 SYDVKM. DNA for the CDR3: TGTGCCAGCAGTACCCCGGCTAGCGGGGCACTGTCAGGCATAGGTGAGCAGTTCTTC. This encodes CASSTPASGALSGIGEQFF.